This TCR beta chain was recovered during a study of Tregs in tolerant kidney transplant recipients. CD4+CD25+CD127- Tregs, CD4+CD25- non-Tregs, CD4 and CD8 cells were sorted. Generated by immunoSEQ multiplex PCR, the TCRdb table keeps only in-frame clones and is missing some. The table has fewer than 20,000 clones, roughly four fifths seen once. Specimen: Tregs from blood. The receptor's source is a human donor in good health.

The CDR3, as DNA: TGTGCCAGCAGCCCGGGGGGGGCGAATTCACCCCTCCACTTT. Translating it yields CASSPGGANSPLHF. This chain links TRBV7-9 with TRBJ1-6; the D gene is possibly TRBD1 (6 bases). Germline V lookup: CDR1 SEHNR, CDR2 FQNEAQ (reference sequence). Trimming stripped 5 bases from V and 7 bases from J, with 12 bases between. CDR3 size: 14 residues.